Listed below are T cell receptor beta chains from one sample, sequenced in a study of T cell repertoires in cytomegalovirus infection. A single record per CDR3 protein comes from TCRdb applying MiXCR to the reads. The data hold 680,000 or so distinct CDR3 sequences, with around 32% observed a single time. The antigens for these receptors are not known. The sample was cultured PBMCs, taken from culture after CMV antigen stimulation. These receptors were collected from a human donor in good health (CMV status not recorded). Some clones in this sample may be carry-over from other donors' samples. Each CDR3 is given with its conserved first and last residue. A D gene is named only where the DNA matches it firmly. Size values are once, few and many counts, or a class for expanded clones, and some rows have none.

CASSLASLAQETQYF | TGTGCCAGCAGCTTAGCCTCACTAGCGCAAGAGACCCAGTACTTC | TRBV7-2 | NA | TRBD2 | TRBJ2-5
CASSNPYRDLTSTDTQYF | TGTGCCAGCAGCAACCCTTACCGGGATCTCACTAGCACAGATACGCAGTATTTT | TRBV7-8 | NA | NA | TRBJ2-3
CASSTTGVYEQYF | TGTGCCAGTAGTACCACAGGGGTCTACGAGCAGTACTTC | TRBV19 | NA | TRBD1 | TRBJ2-7
CASRPPGVGAGPFGFGQFF | TGTGCCAGCAGACCCCCCGGGGTGGGAGCGGGACCTTTTGGTTTTGGGCAGTTCTTC | TRBV7-2 | NA | TRBD2 | TRBJ2-1
CASSLGPGGDEQFF | TGTGCCAGCAGCTTAGGGCCGGGAGGGGATGAGCAGTTCTTC | TRBV7-2 | many | TRBD2 | TRBJ2-1
CASREGSFSSGANVLTF | TGTGCCAGCAGAGAGGGATCATTCAGCTCTGGGGCCAACGTCCTGACTTTC | TRBV6-6 | NA | NA | TRBJ2-6
CASSYGGGSSYNEQFF | TGTGCCAGTAGTTATGGAGGGGGTAGCTCCTACAATGAGCAGTTCTTC | TRBV19 | NA | NA | TRBJ2-1
CATSRDTGDYEQYF | TGTGCCACCAGCAGAGATACCGGGGACTACGAGCAGTACTTC | TRBV15 | NA | NA | TRBJ2-7
CASSEAGGYGSPLHF | TGTGCCAGCAGTGAAGCGGGAGGGTACGGTTCACCCCTCCACTTT | TRBV2 | few | NA | TRBJ1-6
CATGRGSSTDTQYF | TGTGCTACGGGGAGGGGATCATCCACAGATACGCAGTATTTT | TRBV27 | NA | TRBD2 | TRBJ2-3
CSARAGILYNEQFF | TGCAGTGCTAGAGCGGGTATTTTATACAATGAGCAGTTCTTC | TRBV20-1 | NA | NA | TRBJ2-1
CSASRGLNTEAFF | TGCAGTGCTAGCCGGGGGTTGAACACTGAAGCTTTCTTT | TRBV20-1 | few | NA | TRBJ1-1
CASSLRGRGGQPQHF | TGTGCCAGCAGTTTGAGGGGAAGGGGAGGTCAGCCCCAGCATTTT | TRBV12-3/TRBV12-4 | many | NA | TRBJ1-5
CASRASGGTLMEQYF | TGTGCCAGCAGGGCCTCGGGGGGCACATTAATGGAGCAGTACTTC | TRBV6-2/TRBV6-3 | NA | NA | TRBJ2-7
CASSPRLAGALEQYF | TGTGCCAGCAGCCCGAGACTAGCGGGAGCTCTCGAGCAGTACTTC | TRBV7-2 | few | TRBD2 | TRBJ2-7
CASSLYRRATEAFF | TGTGCCAGCAGTTTATACCGACGGGCCACTGAAGCTTTCTTT | TRBV27 | NA | NA | TRBJ1-1
CASSGVGDQWYEQYF | TGTGCCAGCAGTGGAGTTGGCGATCAGTGGTACGAGCAGTACTTC | TRBV6-6 | NA | NA | TRBJ2-7
CASSFRVERFF | TGTGCCAGCAGCTTTAGGGTGGAACGCTTCTTT | TRBV7-8 | many | NA | TRBJ1-1
CASSEAGTRANEQFF | TGCGCCAGCAGTGAGGCCGGGACTAGGGCAAATGAGCAGTTCTTC | TRBV10-2 | NA | TRBD2 | TRBJ2-1
CASSLVPGQYAPSYGYTF | TGTGCCAGCAGCTTAGTACCGGGACAGTACGCCCCCAGTTATGGCTACACCTTC | TRBV7-2 | many | TRBD1 | TRBJ1-2
CASSFGREENIQYF | TGTGCCAGCAGTTTTGGGCGGGAAGAAAACATTCAGTACTTC | TRBV12-3/TRBV12-4 | once | NA | TRBJ2-4
CASSPASKTSPLHF | TGTGCCAGCAGCCCAGCCTCGAAAACTTCACCCCTCCACTTT | TRBV7-8 | few | NA | TRBJ1-6
CASSASTGRTEAFF | TGTGCCAGCAGTGCCTCGACAGGGAGGACTGAAGCTTTCTTT | TRBV12-3/TRBV12-4 | few | TRBD1 | TRBJ1-1
CASSWLGHPTYEQYF | TGTGCCAGCAGTTGGTTGGGACATCCAACCTACGAGCAGTACTTC | TRBV12-3/TRBV12-4 | NA | NA | TRBJ2-7
CASSFRDGREAFF | TGTGCCAGCAGTTTCCGGGACGGACGAGAAGCTTTCTTT | TRBV12-3/TRBV12-4 | NA | NA | TRBJ1-1
CAISESGTYGYTF | TGTGCCATCAGTGAGTCGGGAACTTATGGCTACACCTTC | TRBV10-3 | NA | NA | TRBJ1-2
CSAKDGGYEQYF | TGCAGCGCTAAGGATGGGGGCTACGAGCAGTACTTC | TRBV29-1 | NA | NA | TRBJ2-7
CASSLFTDTQYF | TGTGCCAGCAGCTTATTCACAGATACGCAGTATTTT | TRBV11-2 | many | NA | TRBJ2-3
CSAWTGGSGTQYF | TGCAGTGCTTGGACAGGAGGATCGGGGACCCAGTACTTC | TRBV20-1 | once | TRBD1 | TRBJ2-5
CASSLRNFETQYF | TGTGCCAGCAGCTTGCGCAACTTCGAGACCCAGTACTTC | TRBV7-2 | NA | NA | TRBJ2-5
CASSIEVAKNIQYF | TGTGCCAGTAGTATAGAAGTAGCCAAAAACATTCAGTACTTC | TRBV19 | NA | NA | TRBJ2-4
CASSPELLVNIQYF | TGTGCCAGCAGCCCAGAGCTCCTCGTAAACATTCAGTACTTC | TRBV11-3 | NA | NA | TRBJ2-4
CASSQSPGYNEQFF | TGTGCCAGCAGCCAATCGCCGGGTTACAATGAGCAGTTCTTC | TRBV3-1 | few | NA | TRBJ2-1
CASSSGWGPGQPQHF | TGTGCCAGTAGTTCGGGGTGGGGTCCGGGCCAGCCCCAGCATTTT | TRBV19 | few | NA | TRBJ1-5
CASSEKGSLEQFF | TGCGCCAGCAGTGAAAAGGGGTCCCTTGAGCAGTTCTTC | TRBV10-2 | few | NA | TRBJ2-1
CASSLVPQGVLPPLNTEAFF | TGTGCCAGCAGCTTAGTCCCGCAGGGGGTTTTACCCCCCTTGAACACTGAAGCTTTCTTT | TRBV7-9 | many | TRBD1 | TRBJ1-1
CATSDHHFSGGWNEQFF | TGTGCCACCAGTGATCACCACTTTAGCGGGGGTTGGAATGAGCAGTTCTTC | TRBV24-1 | NA | TRBD2 | TRBJ2-1
CASSPALTAKNIQYF | TGTGCCAGCAGCCCCGCCCTTACAGCGAAAAACATTCAGTACTTC | TRBV27 | NA | NA | TRBJ2-4
CASSYTNSNQPQHF | TGTGCCAGCAGCTATACTAATAGCAATCAGCCCCAGCATTTT | TRBV7-6 | NA | NA | TRBJ1-5
CASSRRLRSPGLAALGSTDTQYF | TGTGCCAGCAGTCGCCGTCTAAGAAGCCCGGGACTAGCGGCCTTAGGAAGCACAGATACGCAGTATTTT | TRBV12-3/TRBV12-4 | NA | TRBD2 | TRBJ2-3
CASSEAGRGVGEQFF | TGTGCCAGCAGTGAAGCGGGAAGGGGAGTAGGTGAGCAGTTCTTC | TRBV6-1 | NA | NA | TRBJ2-1
CASSESGGDNEQFF | TGTGCCAGCAGTGAATCCGGGGGGGACAATGAGCAGTTCTTC | TRBV6-1 | NA | TRBD2 | TRBJ2-1
CSASVGVLTDTQYF | TGCAGTGCTAGCGTGGGAGTCCTCACAGATACGCAGTATTTT | TRBV20-1 | NA | NA | TRBJ2-3
CASSLSRGPGNTIYF | TGTGCCAGCAGTTTAAGTCGGGGGCCAGGAAACACCATATATTTT | TRBV12-3/TRBV12-4 | many | NA | TRBJ1-3
CASSLRGSSYNEQFF | TGTGCCAGCAGCTTGCGGGGCAGCTCCTACAATGAGCAGTTCTTC | TRBV7-2 | many | NA | TRBJ2-1
CASSLRYTEAFF | TGTGCCAGCAGTTTAAGGTACACTGAAGCTTTCTTT | TRBV12-3/TRBV12-4 | few | NA | TRBJ1-1
CASSQRLRTDTQYF | TGTGCCAGCAGTCAGCGGTTGCGCACAGATACGCAGTATTTT | TRBV2 | once | NA | TRBJ2-3
CASFPSGRGGTDTQYF | TGTGCCAGTTTCCCAAGCGGGAGGGGAGGCACAGATACGCAGTATTTT | TRBV19 | NA | TRBD2 | TRBJ2-3
CASGLLAISGRLSSYEQYF | TGTGCCAGCGGCTTACTGGCGATTAGCGGGAGGCTCAGCTCCTACGAGCAGTACTTC | TRBV11-2 | NA | TRBD2 | TRBJ2-7
CASSSGLYGYTF | TGTGCCAGCAGCTCGGGACTCTATGGCTACACCTTC | TRBV11-2 | NA | NA | TRBJ1-2
CSAIIDSGNTIYF | TGCAGTGCTATAATCGACAGCGGAAACACCATATATTTT | TRBV20-1 | once | NA | TRBJ1-3
CASSPGMGAALHEQFF | TGTGCCAGCAGCCCTGGTATGGGGGCGGCTCTCCATGAGCAGTTCTTC | TRBV4-2 | NA | NA | TRBJ2-1